The 24 T cell receptor beta chains reported below all come from one sample, sequenced in a study of identical twins. One entry per CDR3 protein, called by TCRdb with MiXCR from the 5' RACE reads. The sample has 270,000 or so distinct CDR3 sequences; about 8% are singletons. These records were also assigned to another study, of yellow fever vaccine responses in identical twins.

The source material was CD8+ T cells sorted from blood. These receptors all come from a woman aged 18-29 years in good health.

The chain recombines TRBV4-2 with TRBJ2-1, with TRBD1 as a possible D gene (6 bases). Trimming left V 0 bases short and J 7 bases short, with 16 bases between. Per germline, CDR1 LGHNA and CDR2 YNFKEQ. The CDR3 consists of 16 residues. For the CDR3, the DNA is TGTGCCAGCAGCCAAGAGTGGCAGGGGATTGGTAATGAGCAGTTCTTC. Translating it yields CASSQEWQGIGNEQFF.

The chain carries TRBV2 and TRBJ1-4; D unclear. This CDR3 is built from 11 residues. CDR1 is SNHLY, CDR2 FYNNEI, per germline. Trimming pared 6 bases from V and 8 bases from J, leaving 7 bases between. The CDR3 loop is CASRLEEKLFF. CDR3 nucleotide sequence: TGTGCCAGCAGACTGGAGGAAAAACTGTTTTTT.

This clonotype was seen many times. The chain uses TRBV28 and TRBJ2-7; D gene uncertain. V was shortened by 1 base and J by 5 bases, with 18 bases between the two germline ends. Germline CDR1 and CDR2: MDHEN and SYDVKM. This CDR3 is 16 amino acids long. Written as DNA, the CDR3 is TGTGCCAGCAGTTTATTTGGGGTATCCCTCCGCGACGAGCAGTACTTC. Protein: CASSLFGVSLRDEQYF.

This clonotype has just a few counts. V usage is TRBV5-6 and J usage is TRBJ2-5, with 8 bases matching TRBD1. After removal of 5 bases from V and 4 bases from J, the junction contained 10 bases not matched to a gene. The CDR3 extends over 15 amino acids. The germline CDR1 and CDR2 sequences are SGHDT and YYEEEE. CDR3 amino acids: CASRPTGGSGETQYF. In DNA form, the CDR3 reads TGTGCCAGCAGGCCAACAGGGGGGAGTGGAGAGACCCAGTACTTC.

This clonotype was counted only a few times. V is TRBV7-9 and J is TRBJ2-1; weak D call: TRBD2 (6 bases). Trimming took 5 bases from V and 13 from J, leaving 9 bases between them. From germline, CDR1 is SEHNR and CDR2 FQNEAQ (reference sequence). The CDR3 contains 10 residues. CDR3 sequence (DNA): TGTGCCAGCAGCGCTAGCGACCAGTTCTTC. Protein sequence: CASSASDQFF.

This clonotype has ten or more counts. V usage is TRBV9 and J usage is TRBJ2-3, with TRBD2 matching 7 bases. V trimming: 7 bases; J trimming: 2 bases; junction bases outside the gene matches: 10. Germline loops: CDR1 SGDLS, CDR2 YYNGEE. The CDR3 length is 15 residues. CDR3 nucleotides: TGTGCCAGCGGGGGGGGTCCTCCACCCACAGATACGCAGTATTTT. This encodes CASGGGPPPTDTQYF. Using reference TRBV9 and TRBJ2-3 for the parts outside the CDR3, the full variable domain is DSGVTQTPKHLITATGQRVTLRCSPRSGDLSVYWYQQSLDQGLQFLIQYYNGEERAKGNILERFSAQQFPDLHSELNLSSLELGDSALYFCASGGGPPPTDTQYFGPGTRLTVL.

The chain is built from TRBV20-1 and TRBJ2-6; no clear D gene. The CDR3 length is 14 residues. Germline lookup yields CDR1 DFQATT and CDR2 SNEGSKA (reference sequence). Trimming stripped 0 bases from V and 0 bases from J, with 3 bases between. This chain's CDR3 is CSAREDSGANVLTF. The CDR3 DNA reads TGCAGTGCTAGAGAGGACTCTGGGGCCAACGTCCTGACTTTC.

This clonotype has at least ten counts. The V call is TRBV24-1, the J call TRBJ2-2; D possibly uses TRBD1 or TRBD2 (5 bases each). The germline V and J ends were trimmed by 0 bases and 3 bases, with 10 bases remaining between them. Germline V gene lookup returns CDR1 KGHDR and CDR2 SFDVKD. This CDR3 contains 16 residues. CDR3 nucleotide sequence: TGTGCCACCAGTGATTTGCATCGGGGACACACCGGGGAGCTGTTTTTT. It yields the protein CATSDLHRGHTGELFF.

This clonotype was picked up a small number of times. The gene calls are TRBV11-2 and TRBJ2-7, with 8 bases lining up with TRBD1. After removal of 5 bases from V and 5 bases from J, the junction contained 11 bases not matched to a gene. The CDR3 sequence is 15 residues long. Germline V lookup: CDR1 SGHAT, CDR2 FQNNGV. CDR3 in amino acids: CASSPIPMTGDEQYF. In DNA form, the CDR3 reads TGTGCCAGCAGCCCTATCCCCATGACAGGGGACGAGCAGTACTTC.

The J gene is TRBJ2-5, the V gene TRBV20-1; no clear D gene. Trimming cost V 0 bases and J 7 bases, with 9 bases left between them. Per the germline V gene, CDR1 is DFQATT and CDR2 is SNEGSKA (reference sequence). The CDR3 contains 12 residues. The CDR3 sequence: CSARERSWTQYF. In DNA, the CDR3 is TGCAGTGCTAGAGAACGGTCGTGGACCCAGTACTTC.

This clonotype has just a few counts. The chain links TRBV20-1 to TRBJ2-1; tentative D call: TRBD1 (6 bases). The CDR3 is made up of 12 amino acids. Trimming stripped 0 bases from V and 10 bases from J, with 10 bases between. Germline CDR1 DFQATT, CDR2 SNEGSKA (reference sequence). CDR3 residues: CSAREQGWEQFF. The DNA of the CDR3 is TGCAGTGCTAGAGAACAGGGTTGGGAGCAGTTCTTC.

This chain uses TRBV19 with TRBJ2-1; possibly TRBD2 for D (7 bases). In germline, CDR1 is LNHDA, CDR2 SQIVND (reference sequence). This CDR3 is built from 15 residues. The V end was cut by 5 bases, the J end by 8 bases, with 19 bases between. The chain's CDR3 is CASSSKGGRADEQFF. The CDR3 nucleotides are TGTGCCAGTAGTTCCAAAGGGGGGAGGGCGGATGAGCAGTTCTTC.

In this sample, this clonotype turned up a few times. The chain recombines TRBV4-3 with TRBJ2-6; the D is unclear. The CDR3 is 16 residues long. V was cut by 1 base and J by 1 base, with 8 bases left in between. Germline CDR1 is LGHNA and CDR2 is YSLEER. CDR3 nucleotide sequence: TGCGCCAGCAGCCAAGCGGGCAGATCTGGGGCCAACGTCCTGACTTTC. It encodes CASSQAGRSGANVLTF.

This clonotype was seen ten or more times. The chain couples TRBV15 to TRBJ2-1; perhaps TRBD2 as D (6 bases). Trimming pared 3 bases from V and 8 bases from J, leaving 8 bases between. CDR1 is LNHNV and CDR2 is YYDKDF in the germline V gene (reference sequence). The CDR3 spans 12 residues. CDR3 amino acids: CATSSLAYEQFF. Written as DNA, the CDR3 is TGTGCCACCAGCAGTCTAGCGTATGAGCAGTTCTTC.

The chain recombines TRBV15 with TRBJ2-1; D not resolved. There are 13 residues in the CDR3. Germline assignment: CDR1 LNHNV and CDR2 YYDKDF (reference sequence). V gave up 0 bases and J gave up 6 bases, with 6 bases separating them. The CDR3 coding sequence is TGTGCCACCAGCAGAGACAACCCCAATGAGCAGTTCTTC. Amino acids: CATSRDNPNEQFF. The full variable domain, rest sourced from reference TRBV15 and TRBJ2-1, is DAMVIQNPRYQVTQFGKPVTLSCSQTLNHNVMYWYQQKSSQAPKLLFHYYDKDFNNEADTPDNFQSRRPNTSFCFLDIRSPGLGDTAMYLCATSRDNPNEQFFGPGTRLTVL.

This clonotype showed up many times. The V gene is TRBV7-9, the J gene TRBJ2-7, with D possibly matching TRBD1 (5 bases). This CDR3 spans 15 amino acids. The V end lost 1 base, the J end lost 2 bases, and 12 bases lay between the germline ends. Germline V gene lookup returns CDR1 SEHNR and CDR2 FQNEAQ (reference sequence). CDR3 sequence reads: CASSLVLKGAYEQYF. The CDR3 DNA is TGTGCCAGCAGCTTAGTTCTGAAAGGGGCCTACGAGCAGTACTTC.

The chain joins TRBV21-1 to TRBJ2-1; TRBD2, as called in the table, went unchecked against the DNA. TRBV21-1 is a pseudogene segment. The CDR3 length is 17 residues. CDR3 amino acids: CASSSRTSGGTYNEQFF. In DNA form, the CDR3 reads TGTGCCAGCAGCTCACGGACTAGCGGGGGGACCTACAATGAGCAGTTCTTC.

The chain is built from TRBV4-1 and TRBJ1-2; the match to TRBD1 covers 7 bases. Trimming at V came to 0 bases and at J to 4 bases, leaving 5 bases not matched to a gene. The CDR3 spans 15 residues. The germline V gene has CDR1 MGHRA and CDR2 YSYEKL. In DNA, the CDR3 is TGCGCCAGCAGCCAAGAGTCCACAGGGGTCTATGGCTACACCTTC. It yields the protein CASSQESTGVYGYTF.

This clonotype came up many times. The chain employs TRBV7-9 and TRBJ2-1; TRBD2 matches 14 bases. The junction had 7 bases not matched to a gene; V was cut back by 5 bases and J by 4 bases. The CDR3 runs 17 residues. The germline gives CDR1 SEHNR, CDR2 FQNEAQ (reference sequence). In DNA, the CDR3 is TGTGCCAGCAGCCTGGGCGGGACTAGCGGGAGTTACAATGAGCAGTTCTTC. It codes for CASSLGGTSGSYNEQFF.

This clonotype was seen repeatedly, ten times or more. The chain has TRBV7-9 and TRBJ2-3; tentative D call: TRBD2 (6 bases). Trimming removed 4 bases from V and 0 bases from J, with 17 bases in between. The CDR3 is made up of 17 amino acids. Germline assignment: CDR1 SEHNR and CDR2 FQNEAQ (reference sequence). CDR3 coding DNA: TGTGCCAGCAGCTGGACCCGGGGTGCGGGGAGCACAGATACGCAGTATTTT. It yields the protein CASSWTRGAGSTDTQYF.

The chain employs TRBV7-9 and TRBJ1-3; D is unclear. This CDR3 has 15 amino acids. Germline CDR1 and CDR2: SEHNR and FQNEAQ (reference sequence). V lost 1 base and J 0 bases, leaving 7 bases between the germline ends. As DNA, the CDR3 is TGTGCCAGCAGCTTAGAAGACTACTCTGGAAACACCATATATTTT. It codes for CASSLEDYSGNTIYF.

The chain joins TRBV19 to TRBJ2-5; TRBD1 agrees at 7 bases. The ends lost 7 bases at V and 2 bases at J; junction bases unmatched: 10. The germline CDR1 and CDR2 sequences are LNHDA and SQIVND (reference sequence). This CDR3 is 15 amino acids long. The CDR3 sequence is CASNYGTDEQETQYF. The CDR3 region has the DNA TGTGCCAGTAACTACGGGACAGATGAACAAGAGACCCAGTACTTC.

This clonotype appeared a few times. The CDR3 protein is CSARGDVLSLNTEAFF. The CDR3 DNA sequence: TGCAGTGCTAGAGGGGACGTTCTTTCCCTGAACACTGAAGCTTTCTTT. This sequence joins TRBV20-1 and TRBJ1-1; perhaps TRBD1 as D (5 bases). This CDR3 is built from 16 residues. The V and J ends lost 1 base and 0 bases respectively, with 15 bases between them. The V gene's germline CDR1 is DFQATT and CDR2 SNEGSKA (reference sequence).

As to this clonotype: Mismatch with germline at one junction end may stem from a read error. This chain uses TRBV6-2 or TRBV6-3 with TRBJ1-1, with D perhaps TRBD1 (6 bases). CDR1 and CDR2 (germline): MNHEY, SVGEGT. The CDR3 is 15 amino acids. CDR3 protein: CASSHNDRRRSETFF. The CDR3 DNA sequence: TGTGCCAGCAGTCATAATGACAGGCGGCGTTCTGAAACTTTCTTT.